This T cell receptor beta chain was recovered during a study of control samples from healthy donors and cancer patients. The table came from immunoSEQ multiplex PCR; TCRdb's copy has only in-frame clones and leaves some out. The sample lists approximately 97,000 clones; around 85% were seen once. CDR3 length equals 15 residues. V lost 4 bases to trimming and J lost 1 base, with 11 bases between them. Germline V gives CDR1 LGHNA, CDR2 YNFKEQ. Sequencing input: blood. The receptor's source is a man aged 25 to 45 in good health. This chain connects TRBV4-2 to TRBJ1-5, with a tentative D call TRBD1 (5 bases). For the CDR3, the DNA is TGTGCCAGCAGCCCCAGGGATCGGAGCAATCAGCCCCAGCATTTT. Translating it yields CASSPRDRSNQPQHF.